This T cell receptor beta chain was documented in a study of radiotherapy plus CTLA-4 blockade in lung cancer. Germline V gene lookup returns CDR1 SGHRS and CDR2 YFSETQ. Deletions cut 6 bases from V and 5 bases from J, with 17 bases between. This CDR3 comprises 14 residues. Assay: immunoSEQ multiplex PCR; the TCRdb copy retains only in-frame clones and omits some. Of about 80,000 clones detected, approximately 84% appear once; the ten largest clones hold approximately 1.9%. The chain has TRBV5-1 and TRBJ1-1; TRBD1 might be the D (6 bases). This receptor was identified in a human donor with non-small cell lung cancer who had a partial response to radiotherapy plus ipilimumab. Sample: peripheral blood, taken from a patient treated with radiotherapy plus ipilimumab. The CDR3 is CASKRSQGHTEAFF. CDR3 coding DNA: TGCGCCAGCAAAAGGAGCCAGGGGCATACTGAAGCTTTCTTT.